This T cell receptor (beta chain) emerged from a study of radiation and T cells in renal cell carcinoma. The germline V gene encodes CDR1 MDHEN and CDR2 SYDVKM. V gave up 6 bases and J gave up 3 bases, with 21 bases separating them. This CDR3 comprises 16 residues. This sample's time point: blood 4 weeks post-SBRT, at nephrectomy. Documented treatment: 15 Gy SBRT to primary tumor, nephrectomy 4 weeks later. TCRdb's copy holds only in-frame clones and misses some; the assay was immunoSEQ multiplex PCR. The sample shows approximately 86,000 clones, around 85% of them seen only once. This chain links TRBV28 with TRBJ2-7; D remains unclear. The sample here was blood, taken from a patient whose treatment included radiotherapy and nephrectomy. The source of this sequence is a man aged 45-60 years with renal cell carcinoma. The CDR3 spells CASRGTLAATYYEQYF. The CDR3 DNA reads TGTGCCAGCAGGGGAACTTTGGCCGCCACGTACTACGAGCAGTACTTC. Based on the CDR3 plus reference TRBV28 and TRBJ2-7, the full variable domain is DVKVTQSSRYLVKRTGEKVFLECVQDMDHENMFWYRQDPGLGLRLIYFSYDVKMKEKGDIPEGYSVSREKKERFSLILESASTNQTSMYLCASRGTLAATYYEQYFGPGTRLTVT.